Here is one T cell receptor (beta chain) with its context. The sample originates from a study of blood T cell repertoires in COVID-19. Whole-study context: Some COVID-19 samples were acute and others convalescent; all came from the United States, Italy and Spain. Nucleic acid was either cDNA or gDNA, and it came from T cells, B-cell-depleted T cells, or PBMCs.

Per the germline V gene, CDR1 is KGHDR and CDR2 is SFDVKD. The CDR3 is made up of 15 amino acids. The ends were cut back, 5 bases at V and 3 bases at J, with 13 bases in the middle. In the authors' workflow: Cell counts per sample came from amplifying reference gene primers. Data came from immunoSEQ multiplex PCR; TCRdb stores just in-frame clones and leaves some out. The DNA gave D and trimming, while V, J and clone size come from that table. The table lists approximately 300,000 clones, about 82% of them singletons. The source of this sequence is a woman between 50 and 59 years old with acute or convalescent COVID-19. The sequenced sample consisted of peripheral blood. This chain uses TRBV24-1 with TRBJ1-3; D gene ambiguous. This CDR3 is CATSGKEENGNTIYF. CDR3 in DNA: TGTGCCACCAGTGGAAAGGAGGAGAATGGAAACACCATATATTTT.